This entry features one TCR beta chain sequence. These data are taken from a study of blood T cell repertoires in COVID-19. At the level of the study: Specimens from acute and convalescent COVID-19 originated in the United States, Italy and Spain. Nucleic acid was either cDNA or gDNA, and it came from T cells, B-cell-depleted T cells, or PBMCs.

Sequencing was performed with immunoSEQ multiplex PCR; in TCRdb, only in-frame clones are kept and a portion is missing. The sample gives more than 200,000 clones, 75% to 95% of which show up once; about 1.9% is in the top ten. In terms of age and location, participants ranged from roughly 18 to 100 years and lived in approximately 26 US areas. Donors in Cohort 3 who had recovered were those with two negative PCRs, healthcare professional clearance, or resolution of their symptoms. The ends were cut back, 5 bases at V and 0 bases at J, with 16 bases in the middle. This CDR3 has 16 amino acids. CDR1 is SGHAT and CDR2 is FQNNGV in the germline V gene.

This receptor was identified in a woman aged 18 to 35 who had recovered from COVID-19. The specimen was PBMCs or T cells enriched from blood (not recorded which). The chain is built from TRBV11-2 and TRBJ1-1, with TRBD1 as a possible D gene (6 bases). CDR3 sequence reads: CASSPRTGQVNTEAFF. The CDR3 nucleotides are TGTGCCAGCAGCCCCCGAACGGGACAAGTGAACACTGAAGCTTTCTTT.